Listed here are 3 T cell receptor beta chains from one sample, sequenced in a study of lymphopenia after photon versus proton radiotherapy. Only in-frame clones appear in the TCRdb table, and some are missing; sequencing was by immunoSEQ multiplex PCR. Seen here are tens of thousands of clones, roughly 80% observed once, and the top ten hold approximately 2%. The sample here was peripheral blood, taken from a patient treated with proton-based radiotherapy. The receptor source for this set is a man aged 55 to 69 with pancreatic cancer.

The chain uses TRBV2 and TRBJ1-2; TRBD1 is a possible D gene (6 bases). This CDR3 has 15 residues. Germline CDR1 and CDR2: SNHLY and FYNNEI. The V end lost 8 bases, the J end lost 4 bases, and 20 bases lay between the germline ends. The CDR3 spells CASRHPRRGTYGYTF. The CDR3, as DNA: TGTGCCAGCCGCCACCCCCGCAGGGGCACCTATGGCTACACCTTC. Combining the CDR3 with reference TRBV2 and TRBJ1-2 gives the whole variable domain EPEVTQTPSHQVTQMGQEVILRCVPISNHLYFYWYRQILGQKVEFLVSFYNNEISEKSEIFDDQFSVERPDGSNFTLKIRSTKLEDSAMYFCASRHPRRGTYGYTFGSGTRLTVV.

The chain links TRBV6-6 to TRBJ2-1; 12 bases match TRBD2. Germline values: CDR1 MNHNY, CDR2 SVGAGI (reference sequence). The V segment lost 8 bases and the J segment 9 bases; nucleotides outside the gene matches: 8. The CDR3 length is 14 residues. CDR3 bases: TGTGCCAGCCGTCAGACTAGCGGGAGTGGTGAGCAGTTCTTC. The encoded protein is CASRQTSGSGEQFF.

The chain is built from TRBV2 and TRBJ1-1; D is unclear. Germline assignment: CDR1 SNHLY and CDR2 FYNNEI. Trimming removed 8 bases from V and 2 bases from J, with 6 bases in between. The CDR3 spans 11 residues. CDR3 bases: TGTGCCAGCGGCAGAAACACTGAAGCTTTCTTT. Its protein product is CASGRNTEAFF. Combining the CDR3 with reference TRBV2 and TRBJ1-1 gives the whole variable domain EPEVTQTPSHQVTQMGQEVILRCVPISNHLYFYWYRQILGQKVEFLVSFYNNEISEKSEIFDDQFSVERPDGSNFTLKIRSTKLEDSAMYFCASGRNTEAFFGQGTRLTVV.